This entry lists 29 T cell receptor beta chains sequenced from one sample in a study of blood T cell repertoires in COVID-19. TCRdb's copy holds only in-frame clones and misses some; the assay was immunoSEQ multiplex PCR. The sample has over 250,000 clones; more than 75% are singletons. The sequenced sample consisted of PBMCs or T cells enriched from blood (not recorded which). These receptors were collected from a woman aged 55-75 years in a cohort exposed to, infected with or recovered from COVID-19 (not recorded which).

V is TRBV3-1 (or the pseudogene TRBV3-2) and J is TRBJ2-2; perhaps TRBD2 as D (6 bases). This CDR3 contains 17 residues. The germline V gene encodes CDR1 LGHDT and CDR2 YNNKEL (reference sequence). The V gene lost 4 bases and the J gene lost 1 base, with 16 bases spanning the gap. Here the CDR3 DNA reads TGTGCCAGCAGCCCCCTGGTAGCGGAGGTGAACACCGGGGAGCTGTTTTTT. It codes for CASSPLVAEVNTGELFF.

The V and J genes are TRBV6-4 and TRBJ2-1; 7 nucleotides agree with TRBD2. Germline V gene lookup returns CDR1 MRHNA and CDR2 SNTAGT. The CDR3 extends over 15 amino acids. J gave up 2 bases and V 3 bases, and 4 bases lay outside the gene matches. The CDR3 nucleotides are TGTGCCAGCAGTGAGTCAGCGGGAACCTACAATGAGCAGTTCTTC. As protein: CASSESAGTYNEQFF.

This clone is a singleton in its sample. This chain links TRBV6-5 with TRBJ1-5; D is unclear. There are 12 residues in the CDR3. Germline V CDR1 and CDR2: MNHEY, SVGAGI. V was pared by 4 bases and J by 11 bases, with 12 bases between. CDR3 loop: CASSSKHGAQHF. The DNA of the CDR3 is TGTGCCAGCAGTTCCAAACACGGAGCCCAGCATTTT.

The J gene is TRBJ1-5, the V gene TRBV28, with 7 bases matching TRBD1. The CDR3 has 15 residues. Germline trimming cut 10 bases from V and 2 bases from J; bases unmatched to any gene: 11. The germline V gene encodes CDR1 MDHEN and CDR2 SYDVKM. The CDR3 DNA reads as TGTGCCACCGCCCGGGAGGGGGCGGGCAATCAGCCCCAGCATTTT. This sequence encodes CATAREGAGNQPQHF.

This clone was counted a single time. The chain is built from TRBV6-5 and TRBJ1-1; TRBD1 matches at 9 bases. Germline V gene sequence: CDR1 MNHEY, CDR2 SVGAGI. Trimming removed 11 bases from V and 7 bases from J; junction bases left unmatched: 14. This CDR3 is built from 14 residues. CDR3 protein: CARRDRAAESEAFF. The CDR3 nucleotides are TGTGCCCGCCGGGACAGGGCCGCCGAAAGTGAAGCTTTCTTT.

This chain connects TRBV19 to TRBJ1-3; TRBD1 aligns across 7 bases. Losses at the gene ends were 6 bases for V and 2 bases for J; bases not matched to a gene: 7. CDR1 LNHDA and CDR2 SQIVND come from the germline V gene (reference sequence). The CDR3 has 15 residues. The CDR3 region has the DNA TGTGCCAGTAGCCAGGACAGGAACCCTGGAAACACCATATATTTT. Its translation is CASSQDRNPGNTIYF.

The V call is TRBV5-4, the J call TRBJ2-2; 8 positions match TRBD2. The trim removed 2 bases at V and 5 bases at J, leaving 11 bases unmatched. There are 17 residues in the CDR3. The V gene's germline CDR1 is SGHNT and CDR2 YYREEE (reference sequence). CDR3: CASSFGPSGSQTGELFF. The CDR3 DNA sequence: TGTGCCAGCAGCTTTGGGCCCAGCGGGAGTCAAACCGGGGAGCTGTTTTTT.

This chain connects TRBV5-4 to TRBJ2-7; 9 positions agree with TRBD2. CDR3 size: 15 residues. Germline lookup yields CDR1 SGHNT and CDR2 YYREEE (reference sequence). V was pared by 9 bases and J by 4 bases, with 14 bases of the junction left unmatched. The CDR3 DNA is TGTGCCACTTCGCGGGAGGGCCAGTTCAGGTACGAGCAGTACTTC. Its protein is CATSREGQFRYEQYF.

V and J are TRBV5-4 and TRBJ2-1; weak D call: TRBD2 (5 bases). Germline-derived CDR1 and CDR2 are SGHNT and YYREEE (reference sequence). Between the trimmed V and J ends, which lost 4 bases and 2 bases, there was a span of 19 bases. This CDR3 spans 17 amino acids. In DNA form, the CDR3 reads TGTGCCAGCAGCCCCGCTGGCCGTGGTAGCGCCTACAATGAGCAGTTCTTC. Encoded protein: CASSPAGRGSAYNEQFF.

The V gene is TRBV6-5, the J gene TRBJ2-4; 8 bases align to TRBD2. V shed 4 bases and J 7 bases; nucleotides not matched to a gene: 9. The germline CDR1 and CDR2 sequences are MNHEY and SVGAGI. The CDR3 covers 15 residues. The CDR3 here is CASSSPREGWNIQYF. The DNA for the CDR3 is TGTGCCAGCAGTTCCCCCCGGGAGGGATGGAACATTCAGTACTTC.

This clone was picked up a small number of times. The chain links TRBV1 to TRBJ2-7; the D segment call TRBD2 is taken from the table without a DNA check. TRBV1 is designated a pseudogene. This CDR3 comprises 15 residues. CDR3 loop: CTSSQPRAGAYEQYF. CDR3 DNA sequence: TGCACCAGCAGCCAACCCCGGGCGGGAGCTTACGAGCAGTACTTC.

With respect to this clone: It is unclear where the CDR3 begins or ends on the DNA, so no DNA is shown, and the CDR3 is as TCRdb lists it. The V gene is TRBV11-2, the J gene TRBJ2-3; no DNA check was done on the table's D call, TRBD1. The germline V gene encodes CDR1 SGHAT and CDR2 FQNNGV. The CDR3 length equals 12 residues, ends included. CDR3 region: CASSSSDRTQYF.

The chain recombines TRBV28 with TRBJ1-4; D perhaps matches TRBD1 (6 bases). With 7 bases removed from V and 2 bases from J, the gap between germline ends came to 8 bases. The CDR3 is 13 residues long. Germline lookup yields CDR1 MDHEN and CDR2 SYDVKM. CDR3 protein: CASNRVTNEKLFF. CDR3 nucleotides: TGTGCCAGCAACAGGGTTACTAATGAAAAACTGTTTTTT.

The chain couples TRBV28 to TRBJ2-1; TRBD2 matches at 10 bases. This CDR3 has 14 amino acids. V trimming: 8 bases; J trimming: 5 bases; junction bases outside the gene matches: 6. The germline gives CDR1 MDHEN, CDR2 SYDVKM. CDR3 nucleotide sequence: TGTGCCAGCCTCACGCTAGCGGGGGACAATGAGCAGTTCTTC. Protein sequence: CASLTLAGDNEQFF.

The rearrangement joins TRBV7-9 to TRBJ2-1, with TRBD2 matching over 12 bases. Germline V gives CDR1 SEHNR, CDR2 FQNEAQ (reference sequence). CDR3 size: 15 residues. J was trimmed by 8 bases and V by 4 bases; bases with no gene match: 6. The CDR3 sequence is CASSSTSGRIDEQFF. DNA for the CDR3: TGTGCCAGCAGCTCAACTAGCGGGAGGATCGATGAGCAGTTCTTC.

The chain has TRBV6-5 and TRBJ2-3, with TRBD2 identical over 9 bases. The CDR3 length is 15 residues. Trimming removed 6 bases from V and 2 bases from J; junction bases left unmatched: 6. Germline V gene lookup returns CDR1 MNHEY and CDR2 SVGAGI. DNA of the CDR3: TGTGCCAGCAGCCGGACTAGCGAGTACACAGATACGCAGTATTTT. Its translation: CASSRTSEYTDTQYF.

V is TRBV28 and J is TRBJ1-2; D perhaps matches TRBD1 (5 bases). V shed 6 bases and J shed 4 bases, with 12 bases lying between them. The CDR3 totals 13 residues. Germline CDR1 reads MDHEN; CDR2 reads SYDVKM. The CDR3 here is CASRRTGVYGYTF. In DNA, the CDR3 is TGTGCCAGCAGGCGCACAGGAGTCTATGGCTACACCTTC.

This clone is a singleton in its sample. This chain uses TRBV28 with TRBJ2-1; 12 bases fit TRBD1. V shed 5 bases, J shed 8 bases, and the junction held 10 bases outside the gene matches. Looked up from germline, CDR1 is MDHEN and CDR2 is SYDVKM. This CDR3 has 16 residues. The CDR3 reads CASSGVGTGGMDEQFF. CDR3 nucleotide sequence: TGTGCCAGCAGTGGGGTAGGGACAGGGGGCATGGATGAGCAGTTCTTC.

This clone showed up just once. This chain joins TRBV7-9 and TRBJ1-5; possible D gene TRBD1, 6 bases. The CDR3 runs 15 residues. The V gene lost 1 base and the J gene lost 7 bases, with 14 bases spanning the gap. Germline V gives CDR1 SEHNR, CDR2 FQNEAQ (reference sequence). The CDR3 region is CASSLEGGAQQPQHF. CDR3 coding DNA: TGTGCCAGCAGCTTAGAAGGGGGGGCGCAACAGCCCCAGCATTTT. The full variable domain, rest sourced from reference TRBV7-9 and TRBJ1-5, is DTGVSQNPRHKITKRGQNVTFRCDPISEHNRLYWYRQTLGQGPEFLTYFQNEAQLEKSRLLSDRFSAERPKGSFSTLEIQRTEQGDSAMYLCASSLEGGAQQPQHFGDGTRLSIL.

The CDR3 region is CASSPDRGHGYTF. The CDR3 region has the DNA TGCGCCAGCAGCCCAGACAGGGGGCATGGCTACACCTTC. The J gene is TRBJ1-2, the V gene TRBV5-1; TRBD1 agrees at 10 bases. The germline gives CDR1 SGHRS, CDR2 YFSETQ. The CDR3 runs 13 residues. Trimming at V came to 4 bases and at J to 6 bases, leaving 3 bases not matched to a gene.

The chain recombines TRBV13 with TRBJ2-5; the match to TRBD1 covers 7 bases. The CDR3 is 13 residues long. With 5 bases clipped from V and 7 bases from J, the junction kept 7 bases outside the gene matches. The germline V gene encodes CDR1 PRHDT and CDR2 FYEKMQ (reference sequence). The CDR3 bases are TGTGCCAGCAGCGGACAGGCCCTGGGGACCCAGTACTTC. Its protein product is CASSGQALGTQYF. Using reference TRBV13 and TRBJ2-5 for the parts outside the CDR3, the full variable domain is AAGVIQSPRHLIKEKRETATLKCYPIPRHDTVYWYQQGPGQDPQFLISFYEKMQSDKGSIPDRFSAQQFSDYHSELNMSSLELGDSALYFCASSGQALGTQYFGPGTRLLVL.

V usage is TRBV7-2 and J usage is TRBJ1-5, with 8 bases aligning to TRBD1. This CDR3 is built from 14 residues. J lost 7 bases, V lost 10 bases, and 12 bases had no gene match. Per the germline V gene, CDR1 is SGHTA and CDR2 is FQGNSA. CDR3 loop: CANPDREGYQPQHF. The CDR3 nucleotides are TGTGCCAATCCGGACAGGGAGGGTTACCAGCCCCAGCATTTT.

The genes are TRBV11-3 and TRBJ2-3, with 11 bases lining up with TRBD1. Germline CDR1 and CDR2: SGHNT and YENEEA. V trimming: 4 bases; J trimming: 11 bases; junction bases outside the gene matches: 17. This CDR3 has 17 amino acids. The CDR3 region has the DNA TGTGCCAGCAGCTCAGCTGCCGGGACAGGGGGATACGCAGAGCAGTATTTT. As protein: CASSSAAGTGGYAEQYF.

With regard to this clone: Other DNA variants within this sample encode the same CDR3. This sequence joins TRBV7-3 and TRBJ2-1; 12 nucleotides match TRBD2. CDR3 size: 15 residues. CDR1 SGHTA and CDR2 FQGTGA come from the germline V gene. V gave up 5 bases and J gave up 7 bases; unmatched junction bases: 6. CDR3 residues: CASSQTSGSGNEQFF. The CDR3 DNA follows: TGTGCCAGCAGCCAGACTAGCGGGAGTGGGAATGAGCAGTTCTTC.

The chain employs TRBV6-5 and TRBJ2-7, with TRBD2 identical over 7 bases. In germline, CDR1 is MNHEY, CDR2 SVGAGI. V lost 1 base to trimming and J lost 3 bases; unmatched junction nucleotides: 3. The CDR3 runs 14 residues. CDR3 bases: TGTGCCAGCAGTTACTTAACTAGCGTCTACGAGCAGTACTTC. It is translated as CASSYLTSVYEQYF.

The chain couples TRBV5-1 to TRBJ2-6; TRBD1 matches 8 bases. The J segment lost 3 bases and the V segment lost 4 bases, leaving 3 bases of the junction unmatched. Germline CDR1 reads SGHRS; CDR2 reads YFSETQ. This CDR3 spans 15 amino acids. The DNA for the CDR3 is TGCGCCAGCAGCGCCGACAGGGGTGGGGCCAACGTCCTGACTTTC. As protein: CASSADRGGANVLTF. The complete variable domain, with remaining parts taken from reference TRBV5-1 and TRBJ2-6, reads KAGVTQTPRYLIKTRGQQVTLSCSPISGHRSVSWYQQTPGQGLQFLFEYFSETQRNKGNFPGRFSGRQFSNSRSEMNVSTLELGDSALYLCASSADRGGANVLTFGAGSRLTVL.

This clone has a single count. The V call is TRBV3-1 (or the pseudogene TRBV3-2), the J call TRBJ1-1; D is unresolved. Germline loops: CDR1 LGHDT, CDR2 YNNKEL (reference sequence). The V and J ends lost 0 bases and 10 bases respectively, with 9 bases between them. There are 12 residues in the CDR3. In DNA form, the CDR3 reads TGTGCCAGCAGCCAAGATGCGAGGAGAGCTTTCTTT. The encoded protein is CASSQDARRAFF.

This chain links TRBV19 with TRBJ2-4; the D gene is possibly TRBD1 (6 bases). The V gene lost 2 bases and the J gene lost 4 bases, with 12 bases spanning the gap. Germline-derived CDR1 and CDR2 are LNHDA and SQIVND (reference sequence). This CDR3 comprises 15 residues. The CDR3 nucleotides are TGTGCCAGTAGTATATTGAGAGGGGGTAAAAACATTCAGTACTTC. This gives the protein CASSILRGGKNIQYF.

This clone was observed a handful of times. The chain's CDR3 is CASSPGTTISYEQYF. The CDR3 DNA reads as TGTGCCAGCAGCCCCGGGACTACTATCTCCTACGAGCAGTACTTC. The V gene is TRBV7-9, the J gene TRBJ2-7; 7 bases are a match to TRBD2. The CDR3 totals 15 residues. V was clipped by 5 bases and J by 0 bases; unmatched bases: 7. Germline CDR1 is SEHNR and CDR2 is FQNEAQ (reference sequence). The full variable domain, completed using reference TRBV7-9 and TRBJ2-7, is DTGVSQNPRHKITKRGQNVTFRCDPISEHNRLYWYRQTLGQGPEFLTYFQNEAQLEKSRLLSDRFSAERPKGSFSTLEIQRTEQGDSAMYLCASSPGTTISYEQYFGPGTRLTVT.